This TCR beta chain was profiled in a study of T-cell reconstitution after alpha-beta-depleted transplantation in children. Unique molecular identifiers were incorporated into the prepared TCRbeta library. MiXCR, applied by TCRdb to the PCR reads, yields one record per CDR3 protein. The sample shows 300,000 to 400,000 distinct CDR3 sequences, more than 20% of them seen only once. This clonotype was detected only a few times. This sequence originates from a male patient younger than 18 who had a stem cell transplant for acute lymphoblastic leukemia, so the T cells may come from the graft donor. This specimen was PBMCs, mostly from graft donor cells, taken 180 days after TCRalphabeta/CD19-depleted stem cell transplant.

CDR3 bases: TGCAGTGCTAGAAGGACTAGCGGGAGGGACGAGCAGTACTTC. Translated: CSARRTSGRDEQYF. The chain employs TRBV20-1 and TRBJ2-7; TRBD2 matches at 15 bases. Germline lookup yields CDR1 DFQATT and CDR2 SNEGSKA (reference sequence). This CDR3 is built from 14 residues. The J segment lost 5 bases and the V segment lost 2 bases, leaving 1 base of the junction unmatched.